A selection of T cell receptor beta chains follows, all from one sample in a study of cytomegalovirus exposure and HLA in healthy donors. TCRdb's copy holds only in-frame clones and misses some; the assay was immunoSEQ multiplex PCR. Of about 160,000 clones detected, nearly 80% appear once; the ten largest clones hold about a tenth. Sequenced input: PBMCs. The source is a man aged 18 to 35 in good health and CMV-seropositive. CDR3s include the opening cysteine and the closing phenylalanine or tryptophan. Each record gives: clone size, D gene, V gene, J gene, CDR3 DNA, CDR3 protein. A D gene is named only where the DNA matches it firmly. Clone size is shown for a subset of rows, as once, few, many or a class of expanded clone.

NA	TRBD2	TRBV2	TRBJ2-5	TGTGCCATCACGCTGGCGGGAGGGCCTTGGGGGCAAGAGACCCAGTACTTC	CAITLAGGPWGQETQYF
NA	TRBD1	TRBV4-3	TRBJ2-7	TGCGCCAGCAGCCAAGAGACAGGGACCTCCTACGAGCAGTACTTC	CASSQETGTSYEQYF
once	NA	TRBV4-2	TRBJ2-1	TGTGCCAGCAGCCAAGATGGAGGGGGCGTAGGGGGTGAGCAGTTCTTC	CASSQDGGGVGGEQFF
NA	TRBD2	TRBV4-3	TRBJ2-3	TGCGCCAGCAGCCAATTTAGCGGGCCCACAGATACGCAGTATTTT	CASSQFSGPTDTQYF
NA	NA	TRBV4-3	TRBJ1-3	TGCGCCAGCAGCCAAGTCCAGGGTCCTGGAAACACCATATATTTT	CASSQVQGPGNTIYF
NA	TRBD1	TRBV25-1	TRBJ2-3	TGTGCCAGCAGTCCGGACAGGACTAGCACAGATACGCAGTATTTT	CASSPDRTSTDTQYF
NA	NA	TRBV6-1	TRBJ1-2	TGTGCCAGCAGTGAAGGCGGACATTCGAACTATGGCTACACCTTC	CASSEGGHSNYGYTF
NA	NA	TRBV10-3	TRBJ1-3	TGTGCCACCCTTACCCGAATCGGGGATGGTTTTCAAGGAAACACCATATATTTT	CATLTRIGDGFQGNTIYF
NA	TRBD2	TRBV27	TRBJ2-1	TGTGCCAGCAGTTTAGGCGGGGGGTCCTACAATGAGCAGTTCTTC	CASSLGGGSYNEQFF
NA	TRBD1	TRBV14	TRBJ1-2	TGTGCCAGCAGCCAAGATAGGGGGCTGGGCTACACCTTC	CASSQDRGLGYTF
NA	NA	TRBV14	TRBJ1-4	TGTGCCAGCAGCCAAGAGATCGGCAGGGGAATCGGACTGTTTTTT	CASSQEIGRGIGLFF
NA	NA	TRBV11-2	TRBJ2-7	TGTGCCAGCAGCTTAGGGGGGGGGCTCCTCTCCTACGAGCAGTACTTC	CASSLGGGLLSYEQYF
NA	NA	TRBV27	TRBJ1-5	TGTGCCAGCAGTTTTGGAGGGGTTTCCCCCCAGCATTTT	CASSFGGVSPQHF
NA	TRBD1	TRBV19	TRBJ1-2	TGTGCCAGTAGCCGGGACAGGGGGAACTATGGCTACACCTTC	CASSRDRGNYGYTF
NA	TRBD1	TRBV29-1	TRBJ2-3	TGCAGCGTTGAAGATCCGGGCAGGGGGAGCCCAGATACGCAGTATTTT	CSVEDPGRGSPDTQYF
NA	NA	TRBV15	TRBJ1-1	TGTGCCACCAGCAGAGGGCAGTTGAACACTGAAGCTTTCTTT	CATSRGQLNTEAFF
NA	NA	TRBV1	TRBJ2-3	TGCACCAGCAGCCAAGATGAGGCGGGGGGGCCCACAGATACGCAGTATTTT	CTSSQDEAGGPTDTQYF
NA	NA	TRBV18	TRBJ2-1	TGTGCCAGCTCACCAGGAGTCAGTAGCTCCTACAATGAGCAGTTCTTC	CASSPGVSSSYNEQFF
once	NA	TRBV4-1	TRBJ1-5	TGCGCCAGCAGCCAAGTGTCGGGGAATAGCAATCAGCCCCAGCATTTT	CASSQVSGNSNQPQHF
NA	TRBD1	TRBV30	TRBJ1-2	TGTGCCTTTGAATGGGTCGATGGACAGGCCTTTGGGGGCTACACCTTC	CAFEWVDGQAFGGYTF
NA	NA	TRBV19	TRBJ2-2	TGTGCCAGTAGCCTGGGGGCCATCGGGGAGCTGTTTTTT	CASSLGAIGELFF
NA	NA	TRBV15	TRBJ2-3	TGTGCCACCAGCAGAGAGGGCCCCCTCGCCTCCACAGATACGCAGTATTTT	CATSREGPLASTDTQYF
NA	TRBD1	TRBV5-6	TRBJ1-3	TGTGCCAGCAGCTCTCAAACAGGGGCTATAGCTGGAAACACCATATATTTT	CASSSQTGAIAGNTIYF
NA	NA	TRBV7-9	TRBJ2-7	TGTGCCAGCAGAGAGGGAGATACCTACGAGCAGTACTTC	CASREGDTYEQYF
NA	TRBD1	TRBV11-2	TRBJ1-2	TGTGCCAGCAGCTCATCAGGGGGCGGGGAGAAAAGAGATGGCTACACCTTC	CASSSSGGGEKRDGYTF
NA	TRBD2	TRBV7-2	TRBJ2-7	TGTGCCAGCAGCCCGACTAGGAGCGGGGCCTACGAGCAGTACTTC	CASSPTRSGAYEQYF
NA	NA	TRBV19	TRBJ1-6	TGTGCCAGTAGTTACAGCTCCTATAATTCACCCCTCCACTTT	CASSYSSYNSPLHF
NA	NA	TRBV12-2	TRBJ1-6	TGTGCAAGTCGCTTGGGACAGGGGGCTCATAATTCACCCCTCCACTTT	CASRLGQGAHNSPLHF
NA	NA	TRBV4-1	TRBJ2-2	TGCGCCAGCAGCCCCACAGAAAACACCGGGGAGCTGTTTTTT	CASSPTENTGELFF
NA	TRBD2	TRBV7-8	TRBJ2-1	TGTGCCAGCAGCCTCCGGGTAGCGGGGGGGGATGAGCAGTTCTTC	CASSLRVAGGDEQFF
NA	TRBD1	TRBV4-1	TRBJ2-2	TGCGCCAGCAGCCACCGAGGACAGGGAATCGGGGAGCTGTTTTTT	CASSHRGQGIGELFF
NA	TRBD1	TRBV7-6	TRBJ1-6	TGTGCCAAGGGGGTCGGGACAGGGAGAAATTCACCCCTCCACTTT	CAKGVGTGRNSPLHF
few	NA	TRBV7-3	TRBJ2-7	TGTGCCAGCAGCTTAGGTAGCTCGGGGTACGAGCAGTACTTC	CASSLGSSGYEQYF
few	NA	TRBV11-2	TRBJ2-3	TGTGCCAGCAGGACGGCGGGCACAGATACGCAGTATTTT	CASRTAGTDTQYF
few	NA	TRBV7-9	TRBJ2-7	TGTTCCAGCAGTCGGTCCTACGAGCAGTACTTC	CSSSRSYEQYF
NA	NA	TRBV5-1	TRBJ1-2	TGCGCCAGCAGCTTGAGCACAGGACGTTATGGCTACACCTTC	CASSLSTGRYGYTF
NA	TRBD1	TRBV9	TRBJ2-3	TGTGCCAGCAGCCAGGGGGCAGGGGAAAACACAGATACGCAGTATTTT	CASSQGAGENTDTQYF
once	TRBD1	TRBV27	TRBJ2-1	TGTGCCAGCAGGTCAACAGACAGGGACGACAATGAGCAGTTCTTC	CASRSTDRDDNEQFF
few	NA	TRBV7-3	TRBJ2-2	TGTGCCAGCAGCTTAGTCGCGAACACCGGGGAGCTGTTTTTT	CASSLVANTGELFF
NA	TRBD1	TRBV29-1	TRBJ1-2	TGCAGCGTGGATCTCCCAGGGGGCAACGAGTATGGCTACACCTTC	CSVDLPGGNEYGYTF
NA	NA	TRBV10-3	TRBJ1-2	TGTGCCATCAGTGAGAGGGTCTTGGATGCGGGTGGCTACACCTTC	CAISERVLDAGGYTF
NA	NA	TRBV9	TRBJ2-7	TGTGCCAGCAGCGTAGGGGCAAGCTCCTGCGAGCAGTACTTC	CASSVGASSCEQYF
NA	NA	TRBV18	TRBJ2-7	TGTGCCAGCTCAACGGGACAAATCGCCGAGCAGTACTTC	CASSTGQIAEQYF
NA	TRBD1	TRBV5-1	TRBJ2-1	TGCGCCAGCAGCTCGCCAAGGACAGGGGGTCACTCCTACAATGAGCAGTTCTTC	CASSSPRTGGHSYNEQFF
NA	TRBD1	TRBV5-6	TRBJ1-4	TGTGCCAGCAGCTGGGGGACAGGGACACCTGAAAAACTGTTTTTT	CASSWGTGTPEKLFF
NA	TRBD2	TRBV7-9	TRBJ2-7	TGTGCCAGCAGCTTCACTTCTTCAGTAATAGCGGGACCTACCTACGAGCAGTACTTC	CASSFTSSVIAGPTYEQYF